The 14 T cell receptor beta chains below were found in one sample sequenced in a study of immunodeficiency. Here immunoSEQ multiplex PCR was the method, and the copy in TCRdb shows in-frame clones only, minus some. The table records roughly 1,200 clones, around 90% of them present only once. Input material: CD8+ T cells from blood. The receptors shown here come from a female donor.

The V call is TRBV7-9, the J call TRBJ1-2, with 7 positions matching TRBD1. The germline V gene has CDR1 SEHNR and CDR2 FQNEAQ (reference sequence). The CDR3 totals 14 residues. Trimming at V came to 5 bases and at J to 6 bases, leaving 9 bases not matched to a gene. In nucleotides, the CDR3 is TGTGCCAGCAGCGGCAGGGGGAACCTGGATGGCTACACCTTC. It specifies CASSGRGNLDGYTF.

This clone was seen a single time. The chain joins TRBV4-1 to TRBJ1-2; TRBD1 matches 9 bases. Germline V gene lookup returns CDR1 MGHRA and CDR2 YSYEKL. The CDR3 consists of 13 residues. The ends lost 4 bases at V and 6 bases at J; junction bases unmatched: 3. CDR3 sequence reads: CASSPGTGNGYTF. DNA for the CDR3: TGCGCCAGCAGCCCCGGGACAGGGAATGGCTACACCTTC.

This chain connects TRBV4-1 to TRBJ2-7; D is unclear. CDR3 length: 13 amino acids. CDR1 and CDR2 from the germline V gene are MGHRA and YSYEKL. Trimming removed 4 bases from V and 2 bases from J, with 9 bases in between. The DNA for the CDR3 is TGCGCCAGCAGCCCAAACACGGCCTACGAGCAGTACTTC. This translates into CASSPNTAYEQYF.

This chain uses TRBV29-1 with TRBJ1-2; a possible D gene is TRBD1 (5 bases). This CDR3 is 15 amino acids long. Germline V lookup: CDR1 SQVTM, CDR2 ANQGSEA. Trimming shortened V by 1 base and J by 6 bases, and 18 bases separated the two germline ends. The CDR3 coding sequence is TGCAGCGTTGAAGCCCTAGGGGAGAATGGGGATGGCTACACCTTC. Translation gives CSVEALGENGDGYTF.

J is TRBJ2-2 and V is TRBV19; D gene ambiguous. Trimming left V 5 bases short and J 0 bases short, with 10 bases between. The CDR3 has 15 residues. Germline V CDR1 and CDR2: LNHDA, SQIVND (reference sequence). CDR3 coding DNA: TGTGCCAGTAGTTGGCCAGGTTCGAACACCGGGGAGCTGTTTTTT. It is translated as CASSWPGSNTGELFF.

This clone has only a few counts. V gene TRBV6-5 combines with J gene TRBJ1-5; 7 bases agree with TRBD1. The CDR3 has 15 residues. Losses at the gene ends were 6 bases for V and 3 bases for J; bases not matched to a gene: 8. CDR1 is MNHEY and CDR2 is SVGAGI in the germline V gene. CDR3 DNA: TGTGCCAGCAGGAGCGGGACAGCGCCCAATCAGCCCCAGCATTTT. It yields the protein CASRSGTAPNQPQHF.

The chain's CDR3 is CSATDSLNYGYTF. As DNA, the CDR3 is TGCAGCGCGACGGACAGCCTTAACTATGGCTACACCTTC. V gene TRBV29-1 combines with J gene TRBJ1-2, with a tentative D call TRBD1 (6 bases). The CDR3 loop spans 13 amino acids. CDR1 and CDR2 (germline): SQVTM, ANQGSEA. V was clipped by 7 bases and J by 1 base, with 13 bases between them.

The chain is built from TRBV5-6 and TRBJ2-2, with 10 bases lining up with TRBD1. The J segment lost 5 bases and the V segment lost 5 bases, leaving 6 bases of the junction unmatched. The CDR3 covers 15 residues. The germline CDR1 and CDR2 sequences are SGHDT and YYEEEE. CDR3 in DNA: TGTGCCAGCAGTTGGACAGGGGGAATTACCGGGGAGCTGTTTTTT. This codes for CASSWTGGITGELFF.

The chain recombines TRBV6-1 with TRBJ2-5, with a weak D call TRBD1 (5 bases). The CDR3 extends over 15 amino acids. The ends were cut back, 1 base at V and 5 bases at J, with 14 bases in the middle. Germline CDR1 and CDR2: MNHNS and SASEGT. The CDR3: CASSEGVRVSETQYF. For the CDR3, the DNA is TGTGCCAGCAGTGAAGGGGTCAGGGTAAGCGAGACCCAGTACTTC.

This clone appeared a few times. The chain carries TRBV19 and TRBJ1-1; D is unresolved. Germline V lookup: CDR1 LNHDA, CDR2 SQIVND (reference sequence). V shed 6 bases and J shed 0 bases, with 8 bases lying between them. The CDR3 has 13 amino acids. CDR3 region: CASSIWVNTEAFF. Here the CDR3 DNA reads TGTGCCAGTAGCATCTGGGTGAACACTGAAGCTTTCTTT. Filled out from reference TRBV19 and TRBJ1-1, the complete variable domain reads DGGITQSPKYLFRKEGQNVTLSCEQNLNHDAMYWYRQDPGQGLRLIYYSQIVNDFQKGDIAEGYSVSREKKESFPLTVTSAQKNPTAFYLCASSIWVNTEAFFGQGTRLTVV.

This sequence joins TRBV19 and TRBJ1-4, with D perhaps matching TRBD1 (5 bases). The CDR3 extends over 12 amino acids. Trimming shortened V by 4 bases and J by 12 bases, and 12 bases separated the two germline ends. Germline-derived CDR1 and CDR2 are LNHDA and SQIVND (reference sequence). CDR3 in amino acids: CASSTGPGELFF. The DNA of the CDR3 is TGTGCCAGTAGTACGGGACCGGGCGAACTGTTTTTT.

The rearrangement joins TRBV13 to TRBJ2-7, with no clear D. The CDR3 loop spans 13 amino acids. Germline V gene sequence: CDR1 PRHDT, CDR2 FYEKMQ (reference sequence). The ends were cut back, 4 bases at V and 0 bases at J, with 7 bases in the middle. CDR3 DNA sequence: TGTGCCAGCAGCTCCGGTAGCTCCTACGAGCAGTACTTC. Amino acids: CASSSGSSYEQYF.

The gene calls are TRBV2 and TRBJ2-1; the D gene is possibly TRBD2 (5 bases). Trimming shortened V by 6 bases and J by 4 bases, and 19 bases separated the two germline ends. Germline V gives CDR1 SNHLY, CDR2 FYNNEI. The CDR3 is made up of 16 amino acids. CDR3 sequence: CASRPLPGTGYNEQFF. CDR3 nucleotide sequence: TGTGCCAGCAGGCCACTCCCGGGAACGGGGTACAATGAGCAGTTCTTC.

DNA of the CDR3: TGTGCCAGCTCCCAGGGGCGGGCTAGCACAGATACGCAGTATTTT. Translating gives CASSQGRASTDTQYF. The chain links TRBV18 to TRBJ2-3; D is possibly TRBD1 (6 bases). The CDR3 runs to 15 residues. The V end was cut by 6 bases, the J end by 0 bases, with 13 bases between. The germline CDR1 and CDR2 sequences are KGHSH and LQKENI.